This entry features one T cell receptor (beta chain) sequence. Its specificity is unknown. Autoimmune disease history or systemic immunosuppression barred patients. Baseline was the first blood sampling point, followed by cycle 4 day 1 and cycle 7 day 1. The data were obtained in a study of OX40 agonist ivuxolimab in advanced cancers. Study-wide context: Three patients, one with hepatocellular carcinoma and two with cutaneous melanoma, achieved partial responses.

Some clones are missing from TCRdb's copy, which holds only in-frame ones; the method was immunoSEQ multiplex PCR. The table includes around 70,000 clones, over 75% detected once. The CDR3 loop spans 12 amino acids. Per germline, CDR1 KGHSH and CDR2 LQKENI. Trimming stripped 3 bases from V and 6 bases from J, with 9 bases between. Study-wide results and caveats: Average numbers of expanded clones were greater in CD8+ T cells than in CD4+.

The chain has TRBV18 and TRBJ2-7, with D possibly TRBD2 on 6 matching bases. Sequenced material: CD4+ or CD8+ T cells sorted from blood, taken in a trial of the OX40 agonist ivuxolimab. This clonotype originated in an adult with an advanced solid tumor such as melanoma, head and neck, liver or kidney cancer. CDR3 bases: TGTGCCAGCTCACCTTCGGGGGTCGAGCAGTACTTC. Translating gives CASSPSGVEQYF.